The rows below give T cell receptor beta chains drawn from one sample of a study of blood T cell repertoires in COVID-19. TCRdb's copy holds only in-frame clones and misses some; the assay was immunoSEQ multiplex PCR. The sample holds around 400,000 clones, more than 75% seen once. The source material was peripheral blood. Every receptor here comes from a woman aged 25 to 39 with COVID-19, enrolled during active disease. The CDR3 runs from the conserved cysteine through the conserved F or W. The D gene is left open where the match is weak. Where a row states a size, it is once, few, many or the class of an expanded clone; other rows omit it.

v_call: TRBV27; d_call: -; j_call: TRBJ2-1; clone_size: -; cdr3_aa: CASSAPSSYNEQFF; cdr3_nt: TGTGCCAGCAGCGCCCCTAGCTCCTACAATGAGCAGTTCTTC
v_call: TRBV7-2; d_call: -; j_call: TRBJ2-7; clone_size: -; cdr3_aa: CASSLVAGAEEQYF; cdr3_nt: TGTGCCAGCAGCTTAGTTGCAGGGGCGGAGGAGCAGTACTTC
v_call: TRBV9; d_call: -; j_call: TRBJ1-1; clone_size: -; cdr3_aa: CASSVTGGEAFF; cdr3_nt: TGTGCCAGCAGCGTAACGGGGGGAGAGGCTTTCTTT
v_call: TRBV7-9; d_call: -; j_call: TRBJ2-3; clone_size: -; cdr3_aa: CASSLALSTDTQYF; cdr3_nt: TGTGCCAGCAGCTTAGCGTTAAGCACAGATACGCAGTATTTT
v_call: TRBV6-5; d_call: TRBD1; j_call: TRBJ2-1; clone_size: few; cdr3_aa: CASNHPTTGGNEQFF; cdr3_nt: TGTGCCAGCAATCACCCCACGACAGGGGGCAATGAGCAGTTCTTC
v_call: TRBV18; d_call: -; j_call: TRBJ1-4; clone_size: -; cdr3_aa: CASSRGGLGEKLFF; cdr3_nt: TGTGCCAGCTCTCGCGGAGGGTTAGGCGAAAAACTGTTTTTT
v_call: TRBV9; d_call: TRBD2; j_call: TRBJ2-1; clone_size: once; cdr3_aa: CASSVGLAGAYNEQFF; cdr3_nt: TGTGCCAGCAGCGTAGGGCTAGCGGGAGCCTACAATGAGCAGTTCTTC
v_call: TRBV28; d_call: TRBD2; j_call: TRBJ2-7; clone_size: -; cdr3_aa: CASGSAGSSYEQYF; cdr3_nt: TGTGCCAGCGGATCAGCGGGGAGCTCCTACGAGCAGTACTTC
v_call: TRBV5-4; d_call: TRBD1; j_call: TRBJ2-2; clone_size: -; cdr3_aa: CASSPGQGRGELFF; cdr3_nt: TGTGCCAGCAGCCCTGGACAGGGGCGCGGGGAGCTGTTTTTT
v_call: TRBV10-3; d_call: -; j_call: TRBJ2-1; clone_size: -; cdr3_aa: CATKKLGNEQFF; cdr3_nt: TGTGCCACAAAAAAACTCGGGAATGAGCAGTTCTTC
v_call: TRBV9; d_call: TRBD2; j_call: TRBJ2-5; clone_size: -; cdr3_aa: CASSALAGGQRETQYF; cdr3_nt: TGTGCCAGCAGCGCCCTAGCGGGAGGCCAACGAGAGACCCAGTACTTC
v_call: TRBV30; d_call: -; j_call: TRBJ1-6; clone_size: once; cdr3_aa: CAWGIGELDSPLHF; cdr3_nt: TGTGCCTGGGGGATTGGTGAACTTGATTCACCCCTCCACTTT
v_call: TRBV10-2; d_call: -; j_call: TRBJ1-4; clone_size: once; cdr3_aa: CASSMGGAHEKLFF; cdr3_nt: TGCGCCAGCAGTATGGGGGGGGCTCATGAAAAACTGTTTTTT
v_call: TRBV5-4; d_call: TRBD2; j_call: TRBJ2-2; clone_size: -; cdr3_aa: CASSRGLASSGELFF; cdr3_nt: TGTGCCAGCAGCCGAGGACTAGCGTCGTCCGGGGAGCTGTTTTTT
v_call: TRBV5-4; d_call: TRBD1; j_call: TRBJ2-2; clone_size: -; cdr3_aa: CASSPGTAGELFF; cdr3_nt: TGTGCCAGCAGCCCCGGGACAGCCGGGGAGCTGTTTTTT
v_call: TRBV6-2/TRBV6-3; d_call: TRBD2; j_call: TRBJ2-7; clone_size: -; cdr3_aa: CASSTSGRVDEQYF; cdr3_nt: TGTGCCAGCAGTACTAGCGGGAGAGTGGACGAGCAGTACTTC
v_call: TRBV7-2; d_call: TRBD2; j_call: TRBJ2-3; clone_size: -; cdr3_aa: CASTLLAGAGTQYF; cdr3_nt: TGTGCCAGCACCCTACTAGCGGGGGCGGGGACGCAGTATTTT
v_call: TRBV19; d_call: -; j_call: TRBJ1-4; clone_size: -; cdr3_aa: CASSTSTGRDEKLFF; cdr3_nt: TGTGCCAGTAGTACGTCAACGGGGCGGGACGAAAAACTGTTTTTT
v_call: TRBV5-1; d_call: TRBD1; j_call: TRBJ1-4; clone_size: few; cdr3_aa: CASSLAGTGREKLFF; cdr3_nt: TGCGCCAGCAGCTTGGCGGGGACAGGGCGCGAAAAACTGTTTTTT
v_call: TRBV6-5; d_call: -; j_call: TRBJ1-3; clone_size: -; cdr3_aa: CASSYSGSGNTIYF; cdr3_nt: TGTGCCAGCAGTTACTCCGGCTCTGGAAACACCATATATTTT
v_call: TRBV27; d_call: TRBD2; j_call: TRBJ2-7; clone_size: once; cdr3_aa: CASSLRLAASYEQYF; cdr3_nt: TGTGCCAGCAGTTTGAGGCTAGCGGCCTCCTACGAGCAGTACTTC
v_call: TRBV11-2; d_call: TRBD2; j_call: TRBJ2-2; clone_size: few; cdr3_aa: CASSLAWREGRAGELFF; cdr3_nt: TGTGCCAGCAGCTTAGCATGGCGGGAGGGCCGAGCCGGGGAGCTGTTTTTT
v_call: TRBV12-3/TRBV12-4; d_call: -; j_call: TRBJ2-5; clone_size: -; cdr3_aa: CASSFASSETQYF; cdr3_nt: TGTGCCAGCAGTTTCGCCAGTTCGGAGACCCAGTACTTC
v_call: TRBV6-6; d_call: -; j_call: TRBJ1-2; clone_size: -; cdr3_aa: CASSLVQNYGYTF; cdr3_nt: TGTGCCAGCAGTTTAGTACAGAACTATGGCTACACCTTC
v_call: TRBV4-1; d_call: -; j_call: TRBJ1-2; clone_size: few; cdr3_aa: CASSRGRADYGYTF; cdr3_nt: TGCGCCAGCAGCCGGGGCAGAGCCGACTATGGCTACACCTTC
v_call: TRBV20-1; d_call: TRBD1; j_call: TRBJ1-1; clone_size: -; cdr3_aa: CSAGTGVEAFF; cdr3_nt: TGCAGTGCTGGCACAGGGGTTGAAGCTTTCTTT
v_call: TRBV12-5; d_call: TRBD2; j_call: TRBJ2-1; clone_size: -; cdr3_aa: CASGLVGAGGNEQFF; cdr3_nt: TGTGCTAGTGGTTTGGTCGGCGCGGGAGGTAATGAGCAGTTCTTC
v_call: TRBV6-2/TRBV6-3; d_call: -; j_call: TRBJ1-3; clone_size: -; cdr3_aa: CASSYRESGNTIYF; cdr3_nt: TGTGCCAGCAGTTATCGGGAATCTGGAAACACCATATATTTT
v_call: TRBV19; d_call: TRBD2; j_call: TRBJ2-1; clone_size: -; cdr3_aa: CASRLAGGSYDEQFF; cdr3_nt: TGTGCCAGTAGGCTAGCGGGAGGGTCTTACGATGAGCAGTTCTTC
v_call: TRBV15; d_call: TRBD1; j_call: TRBJ2-7; clone_size: -; cdr3_aa: CATSRDPTGGFEQYF; cdr3_nt: TGTGCCACCAGCAGAGATCCGACAGGGGGCTTCGAGCAGTACTTC
v_call: TRBV5-1; d_call: -; j_call: TRBJ2-7; clone_size: -; cdr3_aa: CASSFGSSGGAYEQYF; cdr3_nt: TGCGCCAGCAGCTTTGGGTCCAGCGGAGGGGCCTACGAGCAGTACTTC
v_call: TRBV5-5; d_call: -; j_call: TRBJ2-7; clone_size: -; cdr3_aa: CASSLGGIGSYEQYF; cdr3_nt: TGTGCCAGCAGCTTGGGAGGGATAGGCTCCTACGAGCAGTACTTC
v_call: TRBV6-5; d_call: TRBD1; j_call: TRBJ1-1; clone_size: -; cdr3_aa: CASSFKGARTEAFF; cdr3_nt: TGTGCCAGCAGTTTCAAGGGGGCTCGGACTGAAGCTTTCTTT
v_call: TRBV4-1; d_call: -; j_call: TRBJ1-1; clone_size: few; cdr3_aa: CASSQDWRTTEAFF; cdr3_nt: TGCGCCAGCAGCCAAGATTGGAGGACCACTGAAGCTTTCTTT
v_call: TRBV24-1; d_call: TRBD2; j_call: TRBJ2-1; clone_size: -; cdr3_aa: CATSLGVGEGAYNEQFF; cdr3_nt: TGTGCCACCAGTCTAGGTGTGGGGGAGGGAGCCTACAATGAGCAGTTCTTC
v_call: TRBV5-1; d_call: -; j_call: TRBJ2-2; clone_size: once; cdr3_aa: CASSLDGTGELFF; cdr3_nt: TGCGCCAGCAGCTTGGACGGGACCGGGGAGCTGTTTTTT
v_call: TRBV5-5; d_call: -; j_call: TRBJ1-2; clone_size: -; cdr3_aa: CASSKEQGPYGYTF; cdr3_nt: TGTGCCAGCAGCAAGGAGCAGGGCCCCTATGGCTACACCTTC
v_call: TRBV5-1; d_call: TRBD1; j_call: TRBJ1-4; clone_size: -; cdr3_aa: CASSLIGGQVSVGEKLFF; cdr3_nt: TGCGCCAGCAGCCTCATTGGGGGACAGGTATCGGTCGGTGAAAAACTGTTTTTT
v_call: TRBV6-5; d_call: TRBD1; j_call: TRBJ1-4; clone_size: -; cdr3_aa: CASSSGGAIEKLFF; cdr3_nt: TGTGCCAGCAGTTCAGGGGGCGCGATTGAAAAACTGTTTTTT
v_call: TRBV2; d_call: TRBD2; j_call: TRBJ2-7; clone_size: -; cdr3_aa: CASRRLAGDLGEQYF; cdr3_nt: TGTGCCAGCAGGCGACTAGCGGGAGACTTGGGAGAGCAGTACTTC
v_call: TRBV28; d_call: -; j_call: TRBJ1-5; clone_size: -; cdr3_aa: CASSPDTFSNQPQHF; cdr3_nt: TGTGCCAGCAGTCCGGACACATTCAGCAATCAGCCCCAGCATTTT
v_call: TRBV7-2; d_call: TRBD2; j_call: TRBJ2-7; clone_size: -; cdr3_aa: CASSPSWGGDPRGYEQYF; cdr3_nt: TGTGCCAGCAGCCCTTCGTGGGGGGGAGACCCCCGAGGCTACGAGCAGTACTTC
v_call: TRBV2; d_call: -; j_call: TRBJ2-7; clone_size: -; cdr3_aa: CATLGGQSYEQYF; cdr3_nt: TGTGCCACCCTGGGGGGGCAGTCCTACGAGCAGTACTTC
v_call: TRBV2; d_call: -; j_call: TRBJ2-1; clone_size: -; cdr3_aa: CASSDRSAFYNEQFF; cdr3_nt: TGTGCCAGCAGTGACCGCAGCGCATTCTACAATGAGCAGTTCTTC
v_call: TRBV7-2; d_call: -; j_call: TRBJ1-2; clone_size: -; cdr3_aa: CASSLRRANYGYTF; cdr3_nt: TGTGCCAGCAGCTTAAGAAGAGCTAACTATGGCTACACCTTC
v_call: TRBV19; d_call: -; j_call: TRBJ1-6; clone_size: -; cdr3_aa: CASSIDRGHLSSYNSPLHF; cdr3_nt: TGTGCCAGTAGTATAGATAGAGGGCACTTGAGCTCCTATAATTCACCCCTCCACTTT
v_call: TRBV27; d_call: TRBD2; j_call: TRBJ2-1; clone_size: -; cdr3_aa: CASSSIGSIPGLGAFYNEQFF; cdr3_nt: TGTGCCAGCAGTTCCATCGGGTCTATACCGGGACTAGGGGCCTTCTACAATGAGCAGTTCTTC
v_call: TRBV29-1; d_call: TRBD1; j_call: TRBJ1-3; clone_size: -; cdr3_aa: CSALGQGSSGNTIYF; cdr3_nt: TGCAGCGCTCTTGGACAGGGAAGCTCTGGAAACACCATATATTTT
v_call: TRBV7-8; d_call: -; j_call: TRBJ1-5; clone_size: -; cdr3_aa: CASSPPGEQPQHF; cdr3_nt: TGTGCCAGCAGCCCACCAGGGGAACAGCCCCAGCATTTT
v_call: TRBV4-2; d_call: -; j_call: TRBJ2-1; clone_size: few; cdr3_aa: CASSQAKAGNEQFF; cdr3_nt: TGTGCCAGCAGCCAAGCTAAAGCCGGTAATGAGCAGTTCTTC
v_call: TRBV4-1; d_call: TRBD1; j_call: TRBJ2-1; clone_size: many; cdr3_aa: CASSQVQGPLNEQFF; cdr3_nt: TGCGCCAGCAGCCAAGTACAGGGGCCCCTTAATGAGCAGTTCTTC
v_call: TRBV12-3/TRBV12-4; d_call: TRBD1; j_call: TRBJ2-7; clone_size: once; cdr3_aa: CASKTGDEQYF; cdr3_nt: TGTGCCAGCAAGACAGGGGACGAGCAGTACTTC
v_call: TRBV2; d_call: -; j_call: TRBJ2-2; clone_size: -; cdr3_aa: CASIDLLTANTGELFF; cdr3_nt: TGTGCCAGCATCGACTTACTCACGGCGAACACCGGGGAGCTGTTTTTT
v_call: TRBV2; d_call: TRBD2; j_call: TRBJ2-5; clone_size: few; cdr3_aa: CASSVTSGRGETQYF; cdr3_nt: TGTGCCAGCAGCGTCACTAGCGGGAGAGGGGAGACCCAGTACTTC
v_call: TRBV5-4; d_call: -; j_call: TRBJ2-7; clone_size: -; cdr3_aa: CASSLDRSTYEQYF; cdr3_nt: TGTGCCAGCAGCTTGGACAGGTCAACATACGAGCAGTACTTC
v_call: TRBV4-3; d_call: -; j_call: TRBJ2-3; clone_size: -; cdr3_aa: CASSQGIADSTDTQYF; cdr3_nt: TGCGCCAGCAGCCAAGGAATAGCGGATTCCACAGATACGCAGTATTTT
v_call: TRBV27; d_call: TRBD1; j_call: TRBJ2-1; clone_size: -; cdr3_aa: CASSPHAPGTVTSSYNEQFF; cdr3_nt: TGTGCCAGCAGTCCCCATGCACCCGGGACAGTCACCAGCTCCTACAATGAGCAGTTCTTC